In its sample, the clone carrying this T cell receptor (beta chain) was seen many times. Its antigen is as yet unknown. The data are from a study of CD8 T cells in ankylosing spondylitis. Points from the study as a whole: Reports of some motif variants in reactive arthritis synovial fluid and blood predate this one. Blood from ankylosing spondylitis patients appeared to carry a characteristic eight-variant TCR beta motif. Disease-linked clones reportedly showed significant enrichment in matched ankylosing spondylitis synovial fluid.

This CDR3 has 13 residues. CDR1 and CDR2 (germline): MNHEY, SVGEGT. Trimming left V 0 bases short and J 4 bases short, with 3 bases between. TCRdb passed the 5' RACE reads through MiXCR, listing each CDR3 protein once. The table has some 330,000 distinct CDR3 sequences, roughly 8% seen once. The sequence was obtained from a male donor with ankylosing spondylitis. The chain carries TRBV6-2 or TRBV6-3 and TRBJ2-2, with D unresolved. Specimen: blood, either unsorted or a sorted T cell fraction (not recorded which). CDR3 in amino acids: CASSYSGTGELFF. In DNA, the CDR3 is TGTGCCAGCAGTTACTCGGGCACCGGGGAGCTGTTTTTT.